The rows below give T cell receptor beta chains drawn from one sample of a study of T cell repertoires in cytomegalovirus infection. TCRdb re-called the reads through MiXCR, storing one row per CDR3 protein. The data hold around 900,000 distinct CDR3 sequences, with under 40% observed a single time. No antigen has been identified for these receptors. The sample consisted of cultured CD8+ T cells from PBMCs, taken from culture after CMV antigen stimulation. All receptors come from a human donor in good health (CMV status not recorded). Some clones in this sample may be carry-over from other donors' samples. CDR3s include the opening cysteine and the closing phenylalanine or tryptophan. A D gene is named only where the DNA matches it firmly. Clone size is shown for a subset of rows, as once, few, many or a class of expanded clone.

>.|TRBV27|.|TRBJ1-1
TGTGCCAGCAGTTTTGCGGGAGAGACTGAAGCTTTCTTT
CASSFAGETEAFF
>few|TRBV19|.|TRBJ1-6
TGTGCCAGTAGTATAGTTAGGGATCGTCATAATTCACCCCTCCACTTT
CASSIVRDRHNSPLHF
>many|TRBV12-3/TRBV12-4|.|TRBJ1-5
TGTGCCAGCAGTTTCTGGACGATTTATAGCAATCAGCCCCAGCATTTT
CASSFWTIYSNQPQHF
>few|TRBV19|TRBD1|TRBJ1-1
TGTGCCAGTAGCCCTGAGACAGGGATCGGCACTGAAGCTTTCTTT
CASSPETGIGTEAFF
>.|TRBV6-6|.|TRBJ1-5
TGTGCCAGCAGCCTGCTTGAGAGCAATCAGCCCCAGCATTTT
CASSLLESNQPQHF
>few|TRBV6-1|TRBD1|TRBJ1-2
TGTGCCAGCACCCTGGACAGGATAGACTACACCTTC
CASTLDRIDYTF
>.|TRBV12-3/TRBV12-4|.|TRBJ1-5
TGTGCCAGCAGTCCCCCCCGGGGAAGTAATCAGCCCCAGCATTTT
CASSPPRGSNQPQHF
>.|TRBV24-1|.|TRBJ2-5
TGTGCCACCAGTGATTCTCCCCAGGAGACCCAGTACTTC
CATSDSPQETQYF
>many|TRBV7-8|.|TRBJ1-1
TGTGCCAGCAGCTTAAGGGGCCGGCGGACTGAAGCTTTCTTT
CASSLRGRRTEAFF
>.|TRBV5-1|.|TRBJ2-2
TGCGCCAGCAGCTTGGCCTGGGGGGATCCCGGGGAGCTGTTTTTT
CASSLAWGDPGELFF
>.|TRBV5-1|.|TRBJ2-7
TGCGCCAGCAGCCCCGACTTGGACAGCCGTTCCTACGAGCAGTACTTC
CASSPDLDSRSYEQYF
>.|TRBV7-2|.|TRBJ1-2
TGTGCCAGCAGCTTGGGGGGAAGTGTGGATGGCTACACCTTC
CASSLGGSVDGYTF
>many|TRBV12-3/TRBV12-4|.|TRBJ2-1
TGTGCCAGCAGTTTAGCGGGGGGTTTCGATGAGCAGTTCTTC
CASSLAGGFDEQFF
>many|TRBV24-1|TRBD2|TRBJ2-1
TGTGCCACCAGTGATCTAGCGGGGGGGAGCAATGAGCAGTTCTTC
CATSDLAGGSNEQFF
>.|TRBV6-5|TRBD2|TRBJ2-1
TGTGCCAGCAGTTACGGGGCGGGGGGAGGAAATGAGCAGTTCTTC
CASSYGAGGGNEQFF
>once|TRBV19|TRBD1|TRBJ2-5
TGTGCCAGTAGTATCAGGGGGCGAGAGACCCAGTACTTC
CASSIRGRETQYF
>.|TRBV7-9|.|TRBJ1-1
TGTGCCAACCGCCGGGGGGCAGTCGACACTGAAGCTTTCTTT
CANRRGAVDTEAFF
>.|TRBV2|TRBD2|TRBJ2-2
TGTGCCACCAGAACCTTACTAGCGGGGGGCCGAGGCGGGGAGCTGTTTTTT
CATRTLLAGGRGGELFF
>.|TRBV6-1|.|TRBJ1-1
TGTGCCAGCAGTGAGGCTAGGGGAGCTTTCTTT
CASSEARGAFF
>many|TRBV7-6|TRBD2|TRBJ2-1
TGTGCCAGCAGCTTTATAGCGGGGAGGGACAATGAGCAGTTCTTC
CASSFIAGRDNEQFF
>.|TRBV4-1|TRBD2|TRBJ2-3
TGCGCCAGCAGCCAAGTACTAGCGAGGCCAGATACGCAGTATTTT
CASSQVLARPDTQYF
>.|TRBV5-6|TRBD1|TRBJ2-1
TGTGCCAGCAGCTTGGTAGGACAGGGATCCATCTATGAGCAGTTCTTC
CASSLVGQGSIYEQFF
>once|TRBV10-3|.|TRBJ2-4
TGTGCCATCAGTGTCCAAGGGAGAGAAAACATTCAGTACTTC
CAISVQGRENIQYF
>.|TRBV6-5|TRBD1|TRBJ1-1
TGTGCCAGCAAATTCAGGGGGGAGAGCACTGAAGCTTTCTTT
CASKFRGESTEAFF
>.|TRBV28|.|TRBJ2-4
TGTGCCAGCAGTTTGGGTGAGCTAGCCAAAAACATTCAGTACTTC
CASSLGELAKNIQYF
>.|TRBV12-5|.|TRBJ2-1
TGTGCTAGTGGTTTGGTAAGAGGCAGGGGCCCCAATTCCTACAATGAGCAGTTCTTC
CASGLVRGRGPNSYNEQFF
>.|TRBV11-2|TRBD1|TRBJ1-6
TGTGCCAGCAGCGCGACAGGGAGGGATTCACCCCTCCACTTT
CASSATGRDSPLHF
>.|TRBV24-1|TRBD1|TRBJ2-1
TGTGCCACCAGTGATTTGAGCAGGGGGAATGAGCAGTTCTTC
CATSDLSRGNEQFF
>few|TRBV12-5|.|TRBJ2-5
TGTGCTAGTGGTTTGGCCCCCGGGCGGGGACAGACCCAGTACTTC
CASGLAPGRGQTQYF
>.|TRBV7-6|.|TRBJ1-1
TGTGCCAGCAGCTTATATGGCAGGGGTAACACTGAAGCTTTCTTT
CASSLYGRGNTEAFF
>.|TRBV5-6|.|TRBJ2-7
TGTGCCAGCAGCTTGGGGCAGGGGTGGTACGAGCAGTACTTC
CASSLGQGWYEQYF
>.|TRBV7-6|.|TRBJ1-5
TGTGCCAGCAGCTTAAACCCGGGAGATCAGCCCCAGCATTTT
CASSLNPGDQPQHF
>few|TRBV5-4|.|TRBJ1-2
TGTGCCAGCACCGAAGGGACTGCCCTCTATGGCTACACCTTC
CASTEGTALYGYTF
>.|TRBV20-1|TRBD1|TRBJ1-5
TGCAGTGCTAGGACAGGGGGCTTGTCGCCCCAGCATTTT
CSARTGGLSPQHF
>.|TRBV27|TRBD1|TRBJ2-4
TGTGCCAGCAGTTTACACAGGGGGAACATTCAGTACTTC
CASSLHRGNIQYF
>once|TRBV5-5|.|TRBJ1-1
TGTGCCAGCAGCGAGACAGCCATGAACACTGAAGCTTTCTTT
CASSETAMNTEAFF
>.|TRBV5-5|.|TRBJ1-1
TGTGCCAGCACCCCCAAGTCCTTGTGGGACACTGAAGCTTTCTTT
CASTPKSLWDTEAFF
>.|TRBV11-2|.|TRBJ1-4
TGTGCCAGCAGCTCCAGAGGGACAACTAATGAAAAACTGTTTTTT
CASSSRGTTNEKLFF
>.|TRBV14|.|TRBJ2-5
TGTGCCAGCAGCCAAGGGGTGGGTTACCAAGAGACCCAGTACTTC
CASSQGVGYQETQYF
>.|TRBV5-5|.|TRBJ2-2
TGTGCCAGCAGCGACCGGGGGCCCGGCACCGGGGAGCTGTTTTTT
CASSDRGPGTGELFF
>few|TRBV19|.|TRBJ2-7
TGTGCCAGTAGTATAGGGAAGGGGGCCTACGAGCAGTACTTC
CASSIGKGAYEQYF
>many|TRBV7-9|.|TRBJ1-2
TGTGCCAGCAGTCGGAGCCAGGAGCGTAGCTATGGCTACACCTTC
CASSRSQERSYGYTF
>.|TRBV29-1|.|TRBJ2-3
TGCAGCGTCCCCTCGAACCCAGATACGCAGTATTTT
CSVPSNPDTQYF
>.|TRBV27|.|TRBJ1-1
TGTGCCAGCAGTCATAAGACAGGGAACACTGAAGCTTTCTTT
CASSHKTGNTEAFF
>.|TRBV28|TRBD1|TRBJ2-5
TGTGCCAGCACCCCGGACAGGGAGACCCAGTACTTC
CASTPDRETQYF
>few|TRBV19|.|TRBJ2-7
TGTGCCAGCAGTATTGGGACCTCGACTCCAAGGGACGAGCAGTACTTC
CASSIGTSTPRDEQYF
>few|TRBV27|.|TRBJ1-6
TGTGCCAGCAGAGGAACAGAGTGGTCACCCCTCCACTTT
CASRGTEWSPLHF
>.|TRBV9|.|TRBJ1-3
TGTGCCAGCAGCGTAGTTGGGAAGAGCTCTGGAAACACCATATATTTT
CASSVVGKSSGNTIYF
>many|TRBV7-8|TRBD2|TRBJ2-7
TGTGCCAGCAGCAATAGCGGGGGGGCCTCCTACGAGCAGTACTTC
CASSNSGGASYEQYF
>.|TRBV7-8|TRBD2|TRBJ2-2
TGTGCCAGCAGCTCAATGCCGGGACTAGCGACCACCGGGGAGCTGTTTTTT
CASSSMPGLATTGELFF
>few|TRBV6-1|TRBD1|TRBJ2-5
TGTGCCAGCCGGACAGGGGGTGAGACCCAGTACTTC
CASRTGGETQYF
>many|TRBV14|TRBD1|TRBJ1-6
TGTGCCAGCAGCCAAGGCCGGGACAGGGGATATTCACCCCTCCACTTT
CASSQGRDRGYSPLHF
>.|TRBV27|.|TRBJ2-1
TGTGCCAGCAGTTTCCCTAGCACGACTGAGCAGTTCTTC
CASSFPSTTEQFF